This T cell receptor (beta chain) comes out of a study of OX40 agonist ivuxolimab in advanced cancers. Overall study context: Every 2 weeks, patients got intravenous ivuxolimab at one of six dose levels (0.01-10 mg/kg). A mean age of roughly 62 years, range roughly 20 to 90, was recorded, and under 85% were male.

Sequenced by immunoSEQ multiplex PCR; TCRdb stores in-frame clones only, minus some. The table shows 55,000 to 70,000 clones, with around 82% occurring only once. The germline V and J ends were trimmed by 4 bases and 4 bases, with 5 bases remaining between them. This CDR3 region has 12 residues. Germline V lookup: CDR1 SNHLY, CDR2 FYNNEI. This TCR was recovered from an adult with an advanced solid tumor such as melanoma, head and neck, liver or kidney cancer. This material consisted of CD4+ or CD8+ T cells sorted from blood, taken in a trial of the OX40 agonist ivuxolimab. The chain joins TRBV2 to TRBJ2-1, with D unresolved. CDR3: CASSATYNEQFF. The CDR3 nucleotides read TGTGCCAGCAGTGCAACATACAATGAGCAGTTCTTC.